What follows are 17 T cell receptor beta chains derived from one specimen sequenced in a study of blood T cell repertoires in COVID-19 (dated by TCRdb to about 2020). The library was generated by the immunoSEQ multiplex PCR assay. TCRdb re-hosts the immuneACCESS table, in-frame sequences only. Its copies lack some clones; in the studies checked, an unresolved V gene accounts for under half of them, and the cause for the rest is not known. Across this sample there are roughly 87,000 clones, with approximately 85% seen only once. The ten most abundant clones make up about 8.5% of the sample. The sequenced sample was peripheral blood. The receptors come from a man aged 50-60 years with active COVID-19.

This clone has only one observation. The rearrangement links TRBV19 to TRBJ2-3; D possibly corresponds to TRBD1 (6 bases). The germline CDR1 and CDR2 sequences are LNHDA and SQIVND (reference sequence). This CDR3 has 18 amino acids. Trimming left V 6 bases short and J 2 bases short, with 24 bases between. The chain's CDR3 is CASRKVGDTLSPTDTQYF. Here the CDR3 DNA reads TGTGCCAGTAGAAAGGTGGGGGACACCCTCAGCCCCACAGATACGCAGTATTTT.

The genes are TRBV5-4 and TRBJ2-6, with 14 positions matching TRBD2. V dropped 4 bases and J dropped 2; count of bases not matched to a gene: 8. From germline, CDR1 is SGHNT and CDR2 YYREEE (reference sequence). This CDR3 is built from 19 residues. The CDR3 DNA sequence: TGTGCCAGCAGCCCAGCGGGGGGACTAGCGGGAGCTGGGGCCAACGTCCTGACTTTC. Translated, it gives CASSPAGGLAGAGANVLTF.

The rearrangement joins TRBV18 to TRBJ2-3; D perhaps matches TRBD1 (5 bases). V shed 3 bases and J shed 1 base, with 14 bases lying between them. Germline CDR1 is KGHSH and CDR2 is LQKENI. CDR3 length: 16 amino acids. CDR3 DNA: TGTGCCAGCTCACCTAGGACAACGGCGGGCACAGATACGCAGTATTTT. Translating it yields CASSPRTTAGTDTQYF.

The rearrangement links TRBV9 to TRBJ2-1; 11 bases line up with TRBD2. CDR1 SGDLS and CDR2 YYNGEE come from the germline V gene. With V trimmed by 4 bases and J by 0 bases, 12 bases remained unmatched. This CDR3 has 19 residues. CDR3 region: CASSRRASGGSSSYNEQFF. Written as DNA, the CDR3 is TGTGCCAGCAGCAGAAGGGCTAGCGGGGGGTCTAGCTCCTACAATGAGCAGTTCTTC.

The chain employs TRBV5-1 and TRBJ2-3, with D unclear. The germline CDR1 and CDR2 sequences are SGHRS and YFSETQ. This CDR3 has 12 amino acids. Trimming left V 2 bases short and J 6 bases short, with 7 bases between. The CDR3: CASSLNEDTQYF. In DNA, the CDR3 is TGCGCCAGCAGCTTAAACGAGGATACGCAGTATTTT.

The chain employs TRBV27 and TRBJ2-1, with 9 bases that match TRBD1. Germline CDR1 MNHEY, CDR2 SMNVEV (reference sequence). The junction had 17 bases not matched to a gene; V was cut back by 2 bases and J by 15 bases. The CDR3 length is 16 residues. CDR3: CASSLVPPLPGQGRFF. As DNA, the CDR3 is TGTGCCAGCAGTTTAGTCCCCCCTTTACCGGGACAGGGACGGTTCTTC.

The chain's CDR3 is CASAGTGDRTEAFF. The CDR3 DNA sequence: TGTGCCAGCGCCGGAACGGGGGACCGCACTGAAGCTTTCTTT. The chain couples TRBV28 to TRBJ1-1; TRBD1 is a possible D gene (5 bases). V was clipped by 8 bases and J by 4 bases, with 17 bases between them. Looked up from germline, CDR1 is MDHEN and CDR2 is SYDVKM. The CDR3 consists of 14 residues.

The V and J genes are TRBV7-9 and TRBJ2-7; 11 positions agree with TRBD2. V shed 2 bases, J shed 3 bases, and the junction held 9 bases outside the gene matches. Per the germline V gene, CDR1 is SEHNR and CDR2 is FQNEAQ (reference sequence). The CDR3 consists of 17 residues. CDR3 amino acids: CASSLTSNGLAGYEQYF. In DNA, the CDR3 is TGTGCCAGCAGCTTAACGTCCAACGGACTAGCGGGCTACGAGCAGTACTTC.

This chain links TRBV7-6 with TRBJ1-1, with D tentatively TRBD1 (6 bases). Germline CDR1 is SGHVS and CDR2 is FNYEAQ. V dropped 1 base and J dropped 5 bases, with 17 bases sitting between them. The CDR3 loop spans 16 amino acids. CDR3 in amino acids: CASSLGAQGYGTEAFF. The CDR3 DNA sequence: TGTGCCAGCAGCTTAGGAGCACAGGGTTACGGGACTGAAGCTTTCTTT.

The gene calls are TRBV6-5 and TRBJ2-7; maybe TRBD1 (5 bases). Trimming removed 5 bases at V and 1 base at J, with 12 bases between. Germline CDR1 and CDR2: MNHEY and SVGAGI. The CDR3 contains 14 residues. CDR3: CASSPDRSSYEQYF. The CDR3 DNA reads TGTGCCAGCAGTCCCGACAGATCGTCCTACGAGCAGTACTTC.

The chain recombines TRBV2 with TRBJ1-1, with TRBD1 identical over 10 bases. V lost 7 bases and J lost 5; bases outside the gene matches: 16. There are 17 residues in the CDR3. CDR1 and CDR2 from the germline V gene are SNHLY and FYNNEI. For the CDR3, the DNA is TGTGCCAGCACCTACCCTCCGGTGGGACAGGGGAGGACTGAAGCTTTCTTT. Its protein is CASTYPPVGQGRTEAFF.

The gene calls are TRBV5-6 and TRBJ2-5; TRBD2 aligns across 13 bases. Germline assignment: CDR1 SGHDT and CDR2 YYEEEE. V lost 3 bases to trimming and J lost 2 bases; unmatched junction nucleotides: 4. There are 16 residues in the CDR3. CDR3 residues: CASSSGGLAGQETQYF. The CDR3 DNA reads as TGTGCCAGCAGCTCAGGGGGACTAGCGGGGCAAGAGACCCAGTACTTC.

The V gene is TRBV2, the J gene TRBJ1-4; 8 bases are shared with TRBD1. CDR1 and CDR2 from the germline V gene are SNHLY and FYNNEI. The V and J ends lost 6 bases and 5 bases, in that order; junction bases with no gene match: 2. The CDR3 spans 13 residues. CDR3 in amino acids: CASSRQGNEKLFF. The CDR3 bases are TGTGCCAGCAGCCGACAGGGGAATGAAAAACTGTTTTTT.

V gene TRBV5-4 combines with J gene TRBJ1-2; 10 bases line up with TRBD1. The CDR3 length is 14 residues. With 4 bases clipped from V and 6 bases from J, the junction kept 6 bases outside the gene matches. Looked up from germline, CDR1 is SGHNT and CDR2 is YYREEE (reference sequence). CDR3 region: CASSHRDRGNGYTF. CDR3 bases: TGTGCCAGCAGCCACCGGGACAGGGGCAATGGCTACACCTTC.

The chain has TRBV5-4 and TRBJ2-7; D possibly corresponds to TRBD1 (6 bases). The CDR3 runs to 14 residues. Germline CDR1 is SGHNT and CDR2 is YYREEE (reference sequence). The germline V and J ends were trimmed by 0 bases and 3 bases, with 10 bases remaining between them. Here the CDR3 reads CASSLGTDGYEQYF. The CDR3, as DNA: TGTGCCAGCAGCTTGGGGACAGATGGCTACGAGCAGTACTTC.

The CDR3 here is CASSYDTRQGVYAASGYTF. The CDR3 DNA sequence: TGTGCCAGCAGTTACGATACTCGTCAAGGGGTCTACGCCGCGAGTGGCTACACCTTC. The chain uses TRBV6-2 or TRBV6-3 and TRBJ1-2, with D perhaps TRBD1 (5 bases). Germline loops: CDR1 MNHEY, CDR2 SVGEGT. This CDR3 comprises 19 residues. The V gene lost 2 bases and the J gene lost 7 bases, with 29 bases spanning the gap.

The chain uses TRBV5-5 and TRBJ1-3; 10 positions agree with TRBD1. Trimming at V came to 4 bases and at J to 3 bases, leaving 10 bases not matched to a gene. In germline, CDR1 is SGHKS, CDR2 YYEKEE (reference sequence). The CDR3 totals 17 residues. In DNA form, the CDR3 reads TGTGCCAGCAGCCCCATTTCGACAGGGGGCAGTGGAAACACCATATATTTT. This translates into CASSPISTGGSGNTIYF. The full variable domain, in which reference TRBV5-5 and TRBJ1-3 provide the parts outside the CDR3, is DAGVTQSPTHLIKTRGQQVTLRCSPISGHKSVSWYQQVLGQGPQFIFQYYEKEERGRGNFPDRFSARQFPNYSSELNVNALLLGDSALYLCASSPISTGGSGNTIYFGEGSWLTVV.